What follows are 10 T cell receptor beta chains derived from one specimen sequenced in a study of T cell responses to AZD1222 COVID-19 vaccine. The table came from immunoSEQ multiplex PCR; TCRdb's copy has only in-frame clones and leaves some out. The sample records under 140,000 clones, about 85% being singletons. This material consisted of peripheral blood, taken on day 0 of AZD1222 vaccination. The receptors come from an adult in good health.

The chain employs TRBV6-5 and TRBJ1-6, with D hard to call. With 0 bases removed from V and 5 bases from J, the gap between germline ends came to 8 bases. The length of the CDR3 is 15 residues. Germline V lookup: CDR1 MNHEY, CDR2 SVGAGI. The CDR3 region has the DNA TGTGCCAGCAGTTACTCGGGTCAGGATAATTCACCCCTCCACTTT. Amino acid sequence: CASSYSGQDNSPLHF.

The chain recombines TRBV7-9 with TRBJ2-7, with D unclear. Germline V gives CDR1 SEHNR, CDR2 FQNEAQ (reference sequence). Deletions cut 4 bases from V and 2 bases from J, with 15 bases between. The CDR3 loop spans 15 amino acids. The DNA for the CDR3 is TGTGCCAGCAGCTCTTGGTCCAGCCTTACCTACGAGCAGTACTTC. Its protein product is CASSSWSSLTYEQYF.

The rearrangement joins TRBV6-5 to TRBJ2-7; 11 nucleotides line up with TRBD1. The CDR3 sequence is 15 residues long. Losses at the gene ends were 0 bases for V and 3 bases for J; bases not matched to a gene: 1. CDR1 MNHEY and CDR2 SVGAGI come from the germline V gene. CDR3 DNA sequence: TGTGCCAGCAGTTACTCGGGACAGGGGGGCTACGAGCAGTACTTC. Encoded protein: CASSYSGQGGYEQYF.

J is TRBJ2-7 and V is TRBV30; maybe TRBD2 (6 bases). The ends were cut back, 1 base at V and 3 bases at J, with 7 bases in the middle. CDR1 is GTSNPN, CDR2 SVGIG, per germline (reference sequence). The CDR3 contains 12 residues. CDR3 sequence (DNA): TGTGCCTGGAGTGGGCGGGACTACGAGCAGTACTTC. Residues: CAWSGRDYEQYF. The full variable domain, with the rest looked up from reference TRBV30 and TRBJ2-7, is SQTIHQWPATLVQPVGSPLSLECTVEGTSNPNLYWYRQAAGRGLQLLFYSVGIGQISSEVPQNLSASRPQDRQFILSSKKLLLSDSGFYLCAWSGRDYEQYFGPGTRLTVT.

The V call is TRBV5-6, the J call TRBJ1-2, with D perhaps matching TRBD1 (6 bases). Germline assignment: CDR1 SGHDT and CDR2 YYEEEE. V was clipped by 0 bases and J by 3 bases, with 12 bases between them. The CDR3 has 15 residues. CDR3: CASSLVGGLDYGYTF. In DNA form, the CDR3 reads TGTGCCAGCAGCTTGGTTGGGGGGCTTGACTATGGCTACACCTTC.

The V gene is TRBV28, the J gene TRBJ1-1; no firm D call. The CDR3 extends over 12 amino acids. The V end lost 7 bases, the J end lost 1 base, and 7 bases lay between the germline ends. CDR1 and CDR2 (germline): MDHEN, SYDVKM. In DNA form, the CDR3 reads TGTGCCAGCAAAGAGAAGAACACTGAAGCTTTCTTT. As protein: CASKEKNTEAFF.

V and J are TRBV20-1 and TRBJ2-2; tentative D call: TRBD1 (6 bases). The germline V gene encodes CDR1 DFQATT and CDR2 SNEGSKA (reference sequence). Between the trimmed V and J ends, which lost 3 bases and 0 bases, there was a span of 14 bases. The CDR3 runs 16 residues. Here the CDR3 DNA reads TGCAGTGCTAGTCCTCTCAGGGGACCGAACACCGGGGAGCTGTTTTTT. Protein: CSASPLRGPNTGELFF.

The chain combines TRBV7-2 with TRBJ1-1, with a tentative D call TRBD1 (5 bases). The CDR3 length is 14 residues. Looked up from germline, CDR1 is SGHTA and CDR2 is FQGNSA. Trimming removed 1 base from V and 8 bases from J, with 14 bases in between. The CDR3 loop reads CASSLDHGQEEAFF. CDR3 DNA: TGTGCCAGCAGCTTAGACCACGGACAAGAAGAAGCTTTCTTT.

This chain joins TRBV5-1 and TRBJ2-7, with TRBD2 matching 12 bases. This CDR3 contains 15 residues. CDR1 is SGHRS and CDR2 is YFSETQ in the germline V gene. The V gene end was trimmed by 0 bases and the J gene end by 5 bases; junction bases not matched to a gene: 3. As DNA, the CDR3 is TGCGCCAGCAGCTTGGTGACTAGCGGGAGCGACGAGCAGTACTTC. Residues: CASSLVTSGSDEQYF.

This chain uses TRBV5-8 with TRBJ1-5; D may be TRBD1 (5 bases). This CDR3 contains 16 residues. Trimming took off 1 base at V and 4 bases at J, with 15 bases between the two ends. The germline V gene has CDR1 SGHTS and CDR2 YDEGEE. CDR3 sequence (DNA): TGTGCCAGCAGCTTGTTAGGGACTTCGGGAAATCAGCCCCAGCATTTT. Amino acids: CASSLLGTSGNQPQHF. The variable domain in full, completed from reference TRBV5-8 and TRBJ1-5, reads EAGVTQSPTHLIKTRGQQATLRCSPISGHTSVYWYQQALGLGLQFLLWYDEGEERNRGNFPPRFSGRQFPNYSSELNVNALELEDSALYLCASSLLGTSGNQPQHFGDGTRLSIL.